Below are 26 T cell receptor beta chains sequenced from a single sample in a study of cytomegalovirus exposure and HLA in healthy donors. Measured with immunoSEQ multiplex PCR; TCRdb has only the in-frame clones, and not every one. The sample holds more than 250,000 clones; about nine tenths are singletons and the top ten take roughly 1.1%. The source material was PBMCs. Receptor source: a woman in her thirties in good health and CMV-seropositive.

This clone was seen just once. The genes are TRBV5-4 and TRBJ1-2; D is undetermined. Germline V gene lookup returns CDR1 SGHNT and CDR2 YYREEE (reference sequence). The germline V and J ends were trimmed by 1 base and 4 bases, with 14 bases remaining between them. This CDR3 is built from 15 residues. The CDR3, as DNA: TGTGCCAGCAGCTTGTTAGAGGAGGAGATCTATGGCTACACCTTC. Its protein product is CASSLLEEEIYGYTF.

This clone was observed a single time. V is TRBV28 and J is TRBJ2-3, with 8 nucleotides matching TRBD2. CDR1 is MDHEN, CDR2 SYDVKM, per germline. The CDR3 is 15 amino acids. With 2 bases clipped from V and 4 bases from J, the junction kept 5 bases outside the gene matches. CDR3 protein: CASSLEREIPDTQYF. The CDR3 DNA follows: TGTGCCAGCAGTTTAGAGCGGGAGATCCCAGATACGCAGTATTTT.

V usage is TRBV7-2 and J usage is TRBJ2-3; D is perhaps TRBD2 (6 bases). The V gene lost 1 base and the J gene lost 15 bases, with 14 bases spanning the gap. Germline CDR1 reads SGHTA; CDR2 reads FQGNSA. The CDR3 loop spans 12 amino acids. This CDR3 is CASSLVAGSPYF. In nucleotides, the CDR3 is TGTGCCAGCAGCTTAGTGGCGGGGTCTCCTTATTTT.

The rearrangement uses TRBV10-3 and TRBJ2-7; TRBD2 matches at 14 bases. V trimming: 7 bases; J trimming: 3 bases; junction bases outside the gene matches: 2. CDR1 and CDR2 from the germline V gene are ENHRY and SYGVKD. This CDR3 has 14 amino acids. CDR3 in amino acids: CAITGTSGGYEQYF. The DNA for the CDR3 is TGTGCCATCACCGGGACTAGCGGGGGCTACGAGCAGTACTTC.

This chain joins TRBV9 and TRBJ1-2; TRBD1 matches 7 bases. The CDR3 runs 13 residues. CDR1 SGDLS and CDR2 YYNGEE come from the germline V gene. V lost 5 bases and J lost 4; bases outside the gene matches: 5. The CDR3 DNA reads TGTGCCAGCAGTAACAGGGGTGGCTATGGCTACACCTTC. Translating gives CASSNRGGYGYTF.

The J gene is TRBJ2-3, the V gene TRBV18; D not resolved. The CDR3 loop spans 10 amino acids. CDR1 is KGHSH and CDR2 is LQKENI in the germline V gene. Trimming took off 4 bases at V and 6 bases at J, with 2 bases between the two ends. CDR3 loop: CASSRDTQYF. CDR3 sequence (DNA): TGTGCCAGCTCACGGGATACGCAGTATTTT.

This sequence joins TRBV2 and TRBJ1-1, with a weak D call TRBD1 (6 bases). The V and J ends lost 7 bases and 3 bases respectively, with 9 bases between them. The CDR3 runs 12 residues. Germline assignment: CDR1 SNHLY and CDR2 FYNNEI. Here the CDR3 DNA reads TGTGCCAGCAAGGGGGGGTACACTGAAGCTTTCTTT. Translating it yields CASKGGYTEAFF.

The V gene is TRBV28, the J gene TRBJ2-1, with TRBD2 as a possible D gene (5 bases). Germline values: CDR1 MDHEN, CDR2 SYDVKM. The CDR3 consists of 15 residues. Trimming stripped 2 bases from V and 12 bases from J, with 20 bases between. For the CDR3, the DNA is TGTGCCAGCAGTTTAAAGAACGGGAAGCGGACCGGGCAGTTCTTC. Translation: CASSLKNGKRTGQFF.

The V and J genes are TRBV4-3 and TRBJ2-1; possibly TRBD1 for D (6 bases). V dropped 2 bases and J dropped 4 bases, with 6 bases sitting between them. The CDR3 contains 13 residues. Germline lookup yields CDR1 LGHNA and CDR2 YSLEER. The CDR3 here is CASSQTGYNEQFF. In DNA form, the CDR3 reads TGCGCCAGCAGCCAAACAGGGTACAATGAGCAGTTCTTC.

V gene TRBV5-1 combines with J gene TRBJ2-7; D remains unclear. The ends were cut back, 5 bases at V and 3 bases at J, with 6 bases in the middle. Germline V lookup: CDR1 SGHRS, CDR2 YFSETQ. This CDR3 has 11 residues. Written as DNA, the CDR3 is TGCGCCAGCAGGCAGGACTACGAGCAGTACTTC. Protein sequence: CASRQDYEQYF. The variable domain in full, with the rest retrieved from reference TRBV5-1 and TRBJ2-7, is KAGVTQTPRYLIKTRGQQVTLSCSPISGHRSVSWYQQTPGQGLQFLFEYFSETQRNKGNFPGRFSGRQFSNSRSEMNVSTLELGDSALYLCASRQDYEQYFGPGTRLTVT.

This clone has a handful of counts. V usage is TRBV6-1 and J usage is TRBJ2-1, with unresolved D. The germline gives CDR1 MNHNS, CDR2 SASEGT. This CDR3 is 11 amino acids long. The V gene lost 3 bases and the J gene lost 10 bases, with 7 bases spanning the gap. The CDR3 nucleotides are TGTGCCAGCAGTGATTATCCCGAGCAGTTCTTC. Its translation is CASSDYPEQFF.

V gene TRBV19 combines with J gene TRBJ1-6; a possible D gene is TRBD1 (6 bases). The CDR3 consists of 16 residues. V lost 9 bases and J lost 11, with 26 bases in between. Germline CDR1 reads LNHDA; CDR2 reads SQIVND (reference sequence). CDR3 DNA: TGTGCCAGCCCCAGGGTTAGGGGGGCCCAAATTCCACCCCTCCACTTT. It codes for CASPRVRGAQIPPLHF.

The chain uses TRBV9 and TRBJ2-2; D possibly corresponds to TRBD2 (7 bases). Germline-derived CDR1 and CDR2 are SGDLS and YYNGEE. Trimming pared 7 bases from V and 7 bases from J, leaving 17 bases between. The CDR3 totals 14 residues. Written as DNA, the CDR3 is TGTGCCAGCCAGGGACGGGGGGCCATCGGGGAGCTGTTTTTT. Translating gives CASQGRGAIGELFF.

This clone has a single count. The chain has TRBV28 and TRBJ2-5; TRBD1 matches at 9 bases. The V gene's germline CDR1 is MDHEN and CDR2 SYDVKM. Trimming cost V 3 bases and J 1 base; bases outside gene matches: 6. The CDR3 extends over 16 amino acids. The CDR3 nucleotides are TGTGCCAGCAGTTTGGGGGACAGGGTAGCCCAAGAGACCCAGTACTTC. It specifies CASSLGDRVAQETQYF.

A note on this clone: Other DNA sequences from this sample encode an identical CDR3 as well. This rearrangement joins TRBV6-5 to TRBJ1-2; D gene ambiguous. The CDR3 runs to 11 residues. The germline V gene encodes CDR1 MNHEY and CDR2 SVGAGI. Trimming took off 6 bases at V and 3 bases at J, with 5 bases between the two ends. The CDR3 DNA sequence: TGTGCCAGCAGGCAGGACTATGGCTACACCTTC. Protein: CASRQDYGYTF.

CDR3 sequence (DNA): TGTGCCAGCAGCCGATCTATGCCGGGACCGCAAGAGACCCAGTACTTC. Amino acid sequence: CASSRSMPGPQETQYF. The chain has TRBV11-3 and TRBJ2-5, with D perhaps assigned TRBD1 or TRBD2 (5 bases each). Per germline, CDR1 SGHNT and CDR2 YENEEA. CDR3 length: 16 residues. The V end was cut by 5 bases, the J end by 2 bases, with 18 bases between. The variable domain in full, with the rest retrieved from reference TRBV11-3 and TRBJ2-5, is EAGVVQSPRYKIIEKKQPVAFWCNPISGHNTLYWYLQNLGQGPELLIRYENEEAVDDSQLPKDRFSAERLKGVDSTLKIQPAELGDSAVYLCASSRSMPGPQETQYFGPGTRLLVL.

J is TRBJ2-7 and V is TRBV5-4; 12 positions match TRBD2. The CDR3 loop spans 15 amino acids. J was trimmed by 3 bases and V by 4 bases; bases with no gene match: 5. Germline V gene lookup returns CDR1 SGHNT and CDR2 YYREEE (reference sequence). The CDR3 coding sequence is TGTGCCAGCAGCCACCGGACTAGCGGGAACTACGAGCAGTACTTC. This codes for CASSHRTSGNYEQYF.

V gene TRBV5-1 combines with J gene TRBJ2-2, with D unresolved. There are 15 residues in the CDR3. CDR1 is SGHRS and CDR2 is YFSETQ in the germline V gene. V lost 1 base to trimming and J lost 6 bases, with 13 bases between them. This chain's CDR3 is CASSLFVSSSGELFF. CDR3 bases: TGCGCCAGCAGCTTGTTTGTTAGTAGTTCCGGGGAGCTGTTTTTT.

CDR3 sequence reads: CASSYPAGEGYTF. The CDR3 DNA follows: TGTGCCAGCAGTTATCCGGCGGGGGAAGGCTACACCTTC. The gene calls are TRBV6-5 and TRBJ1-2, with D perhaps TRBD1 (5 bases). This CDR3 has 13 residues. The V gene's germline CDR1 is MNHEY and CDR2 SVGAGI. Trimming took 3 bases from V and 8 from J, leaving 13 bases between them.

The CDR3 nucleotides are TGTGCCAGCAGTTTTATACAGAACACAGATACGCAGTATTTT. Its translation is CASSFIQNTDTQYF. The chain employs TRBV6-6 and TRBJ2-3; D gene ambiguous. CDR1 MNHNY and CDR2 SVGAGI come from the germline V gene (reference sequence). The CDR3 spans 14 residues. The V and J ends lost 4 bases and 2 bases respectively, with 10 bases between them.

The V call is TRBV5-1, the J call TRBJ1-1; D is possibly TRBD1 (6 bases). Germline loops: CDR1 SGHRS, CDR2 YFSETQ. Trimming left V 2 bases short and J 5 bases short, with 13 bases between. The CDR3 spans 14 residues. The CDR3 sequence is CASSFGTPGTEAFF. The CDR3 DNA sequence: TGCGCCAGCAGCTTCGGGACACCCGGAACTGAAGCTTTCTTT.

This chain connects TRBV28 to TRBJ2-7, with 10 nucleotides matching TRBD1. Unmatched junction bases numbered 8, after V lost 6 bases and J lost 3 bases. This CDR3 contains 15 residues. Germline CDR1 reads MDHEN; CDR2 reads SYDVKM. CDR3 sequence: CASSLPGQGNYEQYF. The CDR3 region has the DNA TGTGCCAGCAGCCTCCCGGGACAGGGGAACTACGAGCAGTACTTC.

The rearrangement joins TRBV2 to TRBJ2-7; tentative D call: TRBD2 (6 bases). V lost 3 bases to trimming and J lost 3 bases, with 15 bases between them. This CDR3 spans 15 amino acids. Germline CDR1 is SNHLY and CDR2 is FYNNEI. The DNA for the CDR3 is TGTGCCAGCAGTGAGAGGGCGGGACCATTCTACGAGCAGTACTTC. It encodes CASSERAGPFYEQYF.

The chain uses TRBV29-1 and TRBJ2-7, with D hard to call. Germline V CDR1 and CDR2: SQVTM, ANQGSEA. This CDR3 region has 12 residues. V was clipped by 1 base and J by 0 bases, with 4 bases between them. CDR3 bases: TGCAGCGTTGAAGGGACCTCCTACGAGCAGTACTTC. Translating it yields CSVEGTSYEQYF.

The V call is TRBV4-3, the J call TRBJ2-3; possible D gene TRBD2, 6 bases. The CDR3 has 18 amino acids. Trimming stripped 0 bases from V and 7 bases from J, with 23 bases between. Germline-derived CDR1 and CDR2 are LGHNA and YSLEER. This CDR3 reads CASSQDRMIGTARNTQYF. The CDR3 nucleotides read TGCGCCAGCAGCCAAGACCGTATGATCGGGACTGCCCGAAATACGCAGTATTTT.

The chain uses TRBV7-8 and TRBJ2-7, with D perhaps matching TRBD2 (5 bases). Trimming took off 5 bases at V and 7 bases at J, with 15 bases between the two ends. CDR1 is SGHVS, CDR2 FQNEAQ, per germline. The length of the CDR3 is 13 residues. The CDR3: CASSPRGSGEQYF. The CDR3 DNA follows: TGTGCCAGCAGCCCCCGTGGGTCGGGGGAGCAGTACTTC.